A selection of T cell receptor beta chains follows, all from one sample in a study of blood T cell repertoires in COVID-19. Clones were sequenced by immunoSEQ multiplex PCR, and TCRdb holds only the in-frame ones, with some missing. The sample holds roughly 240,000 clones, approximately 88% seen once. Sequenced material: PBMCs or T cells enriched from blood (not recorded which). The receptors originated from a woman aged 40 to 50 with acute COVID-19. Both conserved end residues are part of each CDR3. D genes are given only for firm matches. Some rows have no size entry. The others give once, few or many, or a class for an expanded clone.

v_gene,abundance,d_gene,j_gene,CDR3nt,CDR3aa
TRBV13,-,TRBD1,TRBJ1-3,TGTGCCAGCAGCCTAAGGACAGGGGTGAGCTCTGGAAACACCATATATTTT,CASSLRTGVSSGNTIYF
TRBV7-2,few,-,TRBJ1-1,TGTGCCAGCAGCTTAGAGGTCCGGGTCACTGAAGCTTTCTTT,CASSLEVRVTEAFF
TRBV3-1/TRBV3-2,once,-,TRBJ2-4,TGTGCCAGCAGCCAAGGGGGGGTCAAAAACATTCAGTACTTC,CASSQGGVKNIQYF
TRBV21-1,-,-,TRBJ1-2,TGTGCCAGCAGCCATGACAGGGTCGGCTACACCTTC,CASSHDRVGYTF
TRBV5-1,-,TRBD2,TRBJ2-1,TGCGCCAGCAGACAACTACTAGCGGGAGAGGACAATGAGCAGTTCTTC,CASRQLLAGEDNEQFF
TRBV21-1,-,-,TRBJ1-6,TGTGCCAGCAGCAAAAACCGAAAAAGAGGGGACAGCTATAATTCACCCCTCCACTTT,CASSKNRKRGDSYNSPLHF
TRBV7-9,-,TRBD1,TRBJ2-1,TGTGCCAGCAGTGAAATTGGGCAGGGGGCACGGGAGCAGTTCTTC,CASSEIGQGAREQFF
TRBV6-5,-,-,TRBJ1-6,TGTGCCAGCAGTTACTCGGGCAGTAATTCACCCCTCCACTTT,CASSYSGSNSPLHF
TRBV4-1,-,TRBD2,TRBJ2-2,TGCGCCAGCAGCCAAGGGGGCGGGGGGTGGAACACCGGGGAGCTGTTTTTT,CASSQGGGGWNTGELFF
TRBV19,-,-,TRBJ1-2,TGTGCCAGCCTTGGGGGGTTTAACTATGGCTACACCTTC,CASLGGFNYGYTF
TRBV29-1,-,-,TRBJ2-5,TGCAGCGTTAATGGAGGGGGCAGCCAAGAGACCCAGTACTTC,CSVNGGGSQETQYF
TRBV2,-,TRBD1,TRBJ1-6,TGTGCCAGCAGCGCCACCGGGACAGGGGGCATCATCACCCTCCACTTT,CASSATGTGGIITLHF
TRBV7-6,-,TRBD2,TRBJ2-5,TGTGCCAGCAGCCTGTTAGCGGGGGGGCAAGAGACCCAGTACTTC,CASSLLAGGQETQYF
TRBV2,-,TRBD2,TRBJ2-5,TGTGCCACTGGACTAGCAAAAGAGACCCAGTACTTC,CATGLAKETQYF
TRBV12-3/TRBV12-4,once,-,TRBJ1-6,TGTGCCAGCAGTTTACACAACAATTCACCCCTCCACTTT,CASSLHNNSPLHF
TRBV5-8,-,-,TRBJ1-5,TGTGCCAGCAGCCCCCGACTCCTTGGACAGCCCCAGCATTTT,CASSPRLLGQPQHF
TRBV29-1,-,TRBD1,TRBJ2-1,TGCAGCGTTGACGACGGACAGGGGACCAATGAGCAGTTCTTC,CSVDDGQGTNEQFF
TRBV5-6,few,TRBD1,TRBJ1-2,TGTGCCAGCAGCAGCGGGACAGGTGCTAACTATGGCTACACCTTC,CASSSGTGANYGYTF
TRBV7-6,once,-,TRBJ1-3,TGTGCCAGCAGCGGCACCCGGTCAGGGGCTGGAAACACCATATATTTT,CASSGTRSGAGNTIYF
TRBV19,-,TRBD2,TRBJ2-3,TGTGCCAGTAGTTCCCCGGGGGGAGGCACAGATACGCAGTATTTT,CASSSPGGGTDTQYF
TRBV5-1,once,-,TRBJ1-4,TGCGCCAGCAGCTTGTCAGGGATTAATGAAAAACTGTTTTTT,CASSLSGINEKLFF
TRBV19,once,-,TRBJ1-6,TGTGCCAGCGTGGGGGGGAATAATTCACCCCTCCACTTT,CASVGGNNSPLHF
TRBV4-3,-,TRBD2,TRBJ2-2,TGCGCCAGCAGCCCGGGACTAGCGGGAGTTCGTCCCGGGGAGCTGTTTTTT,CASSPGLAGVRPGELFF
TRBV29-1,-,-,TRBJ2-5,TGCAGCGTTTGGGAGATGGGGGAGACCCAGTACTTC,CSVWEMGETQYF
TRBV4-1,-,-,TRBJ1-4,TGCGCCAGCAGCCCGAATGACAGGACTAATGAAAAACTGTTTTTT,CASSPNDRTNEKLFF
TRBV30,-,TRBD2,TRBJ2-5,TGTGCCTGGAGTCGGGGACTACCACAAGGAGAGACCCAGTACTTC,CAWSRGLPQGETQYF
TRBV7-2,once,-,TRBJ2-3,TGTGCCAGCAGCTTTTCTAGCACAGATACGCAGTATTTT,CASSFSSTDTQYF
TRBV4-2,-,-,TRBJ1-6,TGTGCCAGCAGCCAAGAAGGGGACTTTAATTCACCCCTCCACTTT,CASSQEGDFNSPLHF
TRBV7-6,few,-,TRBJ1-5,TGTGCCAGCAGCTCGGACACCCTTAGCAATCAGCCCCAGCATTTT,CASSSDTLSNQPQHF
TRBV19,once,TRBD2,TRBJ2-5,TGTGCCAGTAGTATGTGGCGGGGGGGCCGGGAGACCCAGTACTTC,CASSMWRGGRETQYF
TRBV15,-,-,TRBJ2-3,TGTGCCACCAGCAGTGGCCGAGGCGCGGGGTCGGAGTATTTT,CATSSGRGAGSEYF
TRBV24-1,once,TRBD1,TRBJ1-1,TGTGCCACCAGTGACTCCGGACAGGCTGAAGCTTTCTTT,CATSDSGQAEAFF
TRBV2,-,TRBD1,TRBJ1-2,TGTGCCAGCAGTGACAGGGGGCGCGACAATGGCTACACCTTC,CASSDRGRDNGYTF
TRBV19,-,-,TRBJ1-1,TGTGCCACGCAGGCCCGGGGGTCGTCTGAAGCTTTCTTT,CATQARGSSEAFF
TRBV7-2,-,TRBD1,TRBJ1-5,TGTGCCAGCAGCTTAGAATCGGTAACAGGGGCCGATCAGCCCCAGCATTTT,CASSLESVTGADQPQHF